This T cell receptor (gamma chain) was identified during a study of gamma-delta T cells after stem cell transplantation. TCRdb re-called the RT-PCR reads using CATT. The sample consists of over 2,500 gamma-chain clones, roughly 18% of them appearing once. This clone is labeled as large. The V gene's germline CDR1 is GITISATS and CDR2 ISYDGTV (reference sequence). The V and J ends lost 0 bases and 3 bases, in that order; junction bases with no gene match: 5. The CDR3 has 14 amino acids. Sequenced sample: gamma-delta T cells. The chain recombines TRGV9 with TRGJ1 or TRGJ2. The sequence came from a human donor. It is not recorded whose cells these are; they may come from a transplant donor. This CDR3 reads CALWEVPGYYKKLF. The CDR3 coding sequence is TGTGCCTTGTGGGAGGTGCCCGGTTATTATAAGAAACTCTTT.